The rows below give T cell receptor beta chains drawn from one sample of a study of cytomegalovirus exposure and HLA in healthy donors. Repertoires were generated with immunoSEQ multiplex PCR, while TCRdb's copy carries only in-frame clones and drops some. The sample has 100,000 or so clones; about 80% are singletons. Sequencing input: PBMCs. All receptors come from a man aged 30 to 45 in good health and CMV-seronegative. The CDR3 runs from the conserved cysteine through the conserved F or W. Fields, in order: V gene, J gene, clone size, CDR3 protein. Expanded clones get a size class; other rows say once, few or many, or leave the size out.

TRBV6-1	TRBJ1-5	NA	CASSKDRGPNQPQHF
TRBV6-5	TRBJ2-7	few	CASSSTGAWAYEQYF
TRBV27	TRBJ1-1	NA	CASSLFRDRGEAFF
TRBV18	TRBJ2-3	NA	CASSPLGDTQYF
TRBV5-1	TRBJ2-5	NA	CASSFLLQETQYF
TRBV30	TRBJ1-1	NA	CASRGGNTEAFF
TRBV7-9	TRBJ2-1	NA	CASSPPGVRGFF
TRBV23-1	TRBJ2-7	NA	CASSRQAVYEQYF
TRBV19	TRBJ2-4	NA	CASSTGDAKNIQYF
TRBV7-2	TRBJ2-1	NA	CASSSPGPYSNEQFF
TRBV19	TRBJ2-1	NA	CASSIVASGVYNEQFF
TRBV5-4	TRBJ2-3	NA	CASRTQRETDTQYF
TRBV19	TRBJ2-1	NA	CASSWAGRANNEQFF
TRBV2	TRBJ2-7	NA	CASSEGTGGTLYEQYF
TRBV5-1	TRBJ2-7	NA	CASRGQVYEQYF
TRBV5-4	TRBJ1-1	NA	CASSPTGSTEAFF
TRBV5-1	TRBJ2-3	few	CASSPPGTSGTDTQYF
TRBV18	TRBJ2-5	NA	CASSRSGDQETQYF
TRBV9	TRBJ2-5	NA	CASSPSGQGQTQYF
TRBV28	TRBJ1-5	NA	CASSMAGDQPQHF
TRBV5-6	TRBJ2-5	NA	CASSPPGGQYGETQYF
TRBV29-1	TRBJ1-2	NA	CSVAGLYGYTF
TRBV30	TRBJ1-3	few	CAWTRWGVGNTIYF
TRBV29-1	TRBJ1-2	few	CSVLGTESYGYTF
TRBV7-2	TRBJ2-5	once	CASSLDSSAGETQYF
TRBV6-5	TRBJ2-1	NA	CASTRASGGFADQFF
TRBV4-1	TRBJ2-5	NA	CASSQVVEGRGTQYF